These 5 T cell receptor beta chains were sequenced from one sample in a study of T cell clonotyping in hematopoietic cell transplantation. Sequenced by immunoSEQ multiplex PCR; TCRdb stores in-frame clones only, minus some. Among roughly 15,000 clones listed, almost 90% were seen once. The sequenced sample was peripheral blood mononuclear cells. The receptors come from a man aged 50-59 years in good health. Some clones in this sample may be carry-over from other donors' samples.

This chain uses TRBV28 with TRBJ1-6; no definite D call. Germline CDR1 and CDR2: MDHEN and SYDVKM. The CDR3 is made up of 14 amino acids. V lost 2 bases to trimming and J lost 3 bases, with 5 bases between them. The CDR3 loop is CASSLRHYNSPLHF. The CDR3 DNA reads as TGTGCCAGCAGTTTAAGGCACTATAATTCACCCCTCCACTTT.

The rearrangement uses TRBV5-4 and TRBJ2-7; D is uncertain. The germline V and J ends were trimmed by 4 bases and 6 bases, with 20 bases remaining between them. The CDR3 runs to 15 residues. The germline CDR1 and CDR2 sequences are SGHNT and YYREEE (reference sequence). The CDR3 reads CASSGRASEPGEQYF. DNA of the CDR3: TGTGCCAGCAGCGGAAGGGCTTCCGAGCCGGGCGAGCAGTACTTC.

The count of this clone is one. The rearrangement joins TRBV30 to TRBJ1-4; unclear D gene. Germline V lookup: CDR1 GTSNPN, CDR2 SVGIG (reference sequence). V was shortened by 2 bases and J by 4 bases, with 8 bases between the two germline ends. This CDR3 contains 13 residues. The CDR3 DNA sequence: TGTGCCTGGAGTCCGGGCTTTAATGAAAAACTGTTTTTT. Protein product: CAWSPGFNEKLFF.

This chain's CDR3 is CASSWPYGYTF. Written as DNA, the CDR3 is TGTGCCAGCAGCTGGCCCTATGGCTACACCTTC. This sequence joins TRBV28 and TRBJ1-2; D remains unclear. CDR1 MDHEN and CDR2 SYDVKM come from the germline V gene. CDR3 length: 11 amino acids. V dropped 6 bases and J dropped 4 bases, with 6 bases sitting between them.

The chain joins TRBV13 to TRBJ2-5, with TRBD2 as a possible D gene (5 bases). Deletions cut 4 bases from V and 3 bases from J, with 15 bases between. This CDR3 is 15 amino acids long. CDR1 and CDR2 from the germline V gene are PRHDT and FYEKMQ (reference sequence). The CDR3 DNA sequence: TGTGCCAGCAGCTCAAACTCCGGGGTTGAAGAGACCCAGTACTTC. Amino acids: CASSSNSGVEETQYF.